This T cell receptor (beta chain) stems from a study of graft-versus-host responses after intestinal transplantation. The V gene lost 3 bases and the J gene lost 7 bases, with 12 bases spanning the gap. CDR1 is SGHTA, CDR2 FQGTGA, per germline. The CDR3 length is 13 residues. The assay was immunoSEQ multiplex PCR, and TCRdb's table has in-frame clones only and misses some. This sample has over 85,000 clones; around 93% occur once, and the top ten carry less than 0.6%. Points on this clone: Its antigen is still unknown.

The sample was unstimulated CD8+ T cells sorted from spleen or lymph node cells, taken before intestinal transplant. This sequence joins TRBV7-3 and TRBJ2-5; D might be TRBD1 (5 bases). This sequence originates from a human donor who received an intestinal transplant. CDR3 sequence reads: CASSFTGGLTQYF. The DNA for the CDR3 is TGTGCCAGCAGCTTTACAGGTGGTTTGACCCAGTACTTC. The whole variable domain, remainder taken from reference TRBV7-3 and TRBJ2-5, is GAGVSQTPSNKVTEKGKYVELRCDPISGHTALYWYRQSLGQGPEFLIYFQGTGAADDSGLPNDRFFAVRPEGSVSTLKIQRTERGDSAVYLCASSFTGGLTQYFGPGTRLLVL.